This T cell receptor beta chain appears in the sequencing data of a study of CD8+ T cells in alopecia areata. Study-wide background: Oral tofacitinib, 5 to 10 mg twice daily, was given in an open-label trial.

RNA extraction and reverse transcription yielded cDNA as sequencing template. Profiled with immunoSEQ multiplex PCR; TCRdb holds only in-frame clones, not every one. The table lists some 220,000 clones, around 57% of them singletons. Treatment reported: oral pan-JAK inhibitor, 5-10 mg twice daily. About this clone itself: Its antigen remains unknown.

Per the germline V gene, CDR1 is SQVTM and CDR2 is ANQGSEA. This CDR3 has 13 amino acids. V was cut by 3 bases and J by 9 bases, with 15 bases left in between. Study conclusions and caveats: Administration of tofacitinib significantly diminished scalp clonality and expanded CD8+ clones within the top 100.

V and J are TRBV29-1 and TRBJ2-1; the D gene is possibly TRBD2 (6 bases). The source is a human donor with alopecia areata. The sample here was CD4+ T cells sorted from blood, taken at week 4, from a patient treated with tofacitinib. This CDR3 is CSVDGEVRSEQFF. CDR3 nucleotides: TGCAGCGTTGATGGGGAGGTCCGCAGTGAGCAGTTCTTC.